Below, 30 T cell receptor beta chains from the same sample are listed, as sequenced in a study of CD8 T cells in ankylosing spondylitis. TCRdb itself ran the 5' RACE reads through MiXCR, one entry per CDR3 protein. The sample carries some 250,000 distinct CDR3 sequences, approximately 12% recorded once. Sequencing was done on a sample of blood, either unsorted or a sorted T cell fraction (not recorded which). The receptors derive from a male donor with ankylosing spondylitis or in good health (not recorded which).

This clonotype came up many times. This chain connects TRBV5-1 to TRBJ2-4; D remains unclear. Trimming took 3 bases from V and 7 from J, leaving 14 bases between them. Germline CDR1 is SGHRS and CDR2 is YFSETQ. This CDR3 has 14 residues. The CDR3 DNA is TGCGCCAGCAGCTCCCCCGCACAGAGGAACATTCAGTACTTC. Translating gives CASSSPAQRNIQYF.

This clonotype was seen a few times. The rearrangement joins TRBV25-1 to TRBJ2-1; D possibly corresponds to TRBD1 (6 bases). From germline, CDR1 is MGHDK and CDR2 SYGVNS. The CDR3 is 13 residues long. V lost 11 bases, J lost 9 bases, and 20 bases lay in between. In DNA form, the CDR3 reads TGTGCCTTTCTATCCCAGGGGCATGGTGAGCAGTTCTTC. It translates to CAFLSQGHGEQFF.

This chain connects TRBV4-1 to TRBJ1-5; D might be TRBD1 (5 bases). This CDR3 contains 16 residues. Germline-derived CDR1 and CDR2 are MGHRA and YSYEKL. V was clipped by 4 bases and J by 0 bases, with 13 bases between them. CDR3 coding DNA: TGCGCCAGCAGCCTGATGGGGACCGATAGCAATCAGCCCCAGCATTTT. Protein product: CASSLMGTDSNQPQHF.

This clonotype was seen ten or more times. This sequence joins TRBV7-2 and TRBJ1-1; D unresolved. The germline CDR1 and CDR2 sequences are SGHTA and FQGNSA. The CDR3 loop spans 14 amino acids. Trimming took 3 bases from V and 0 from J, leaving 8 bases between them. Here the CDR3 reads CASSFQSLNTEAFF. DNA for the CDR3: TGTGCCAGCAGCTTTCAATCCTTGAACACTGAAGCTTTCTTT.

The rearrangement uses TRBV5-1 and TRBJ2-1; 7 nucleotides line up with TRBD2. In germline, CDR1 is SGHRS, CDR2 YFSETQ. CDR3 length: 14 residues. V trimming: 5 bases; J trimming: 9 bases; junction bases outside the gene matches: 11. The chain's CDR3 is CASRTSTSPTEQFF. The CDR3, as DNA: TGCGCCAGCAGGACTAGCACCTCACCCACTGAGCAGTTCTTC.

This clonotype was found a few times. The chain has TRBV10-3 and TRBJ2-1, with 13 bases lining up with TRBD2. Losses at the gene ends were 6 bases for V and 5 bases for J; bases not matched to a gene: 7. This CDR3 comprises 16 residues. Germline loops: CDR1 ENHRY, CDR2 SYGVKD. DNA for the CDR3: TGTGCCATCAGGGCCGGGACTAGCGGGATCGACAATGAGCAGTTCTTC. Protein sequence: CAIRAGTSGIDNEQFF.

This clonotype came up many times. Written as DNA, the CDR3 is TGTGCCACCAGCGGCGGTTCTTACGAGCAGTACTTC. Its translation is CATSGGSYEQYF. V usage is TRBV15 and J usage is TRBJ2-7; D is uncertain. Germline CDR1 is LNHNV and CDR2 is YYDKDF (reference sequence). Trimming cost V 5 bases and J 4 bases, with 9 bases left between them. This CDR3 has 12 residues.

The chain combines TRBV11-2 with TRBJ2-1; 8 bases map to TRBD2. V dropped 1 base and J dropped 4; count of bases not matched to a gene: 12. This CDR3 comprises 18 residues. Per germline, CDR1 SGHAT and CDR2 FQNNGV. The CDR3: CASSLVGPAGVLYNEQFF. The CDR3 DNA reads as TGTGCCAGCAGCTTAGTAGGGCCAGCGGGAGTTTTATACAATGAGCAGTTCTTC.

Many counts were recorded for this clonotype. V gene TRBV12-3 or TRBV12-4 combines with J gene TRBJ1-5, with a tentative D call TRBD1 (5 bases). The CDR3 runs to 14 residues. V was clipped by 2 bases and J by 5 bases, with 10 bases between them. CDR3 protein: CASSLWGADQPQHF. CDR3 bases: TGTGCCAGCAGTTTATGGGGCGCCGATCAGCCCCAGCATTTT.

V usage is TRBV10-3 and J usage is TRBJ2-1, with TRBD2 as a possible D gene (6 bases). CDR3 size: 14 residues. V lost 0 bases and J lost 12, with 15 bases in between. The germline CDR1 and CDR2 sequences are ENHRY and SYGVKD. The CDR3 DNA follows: TGTGCCATCAGTGAGTCTCTGGCGGGATTGGCGCAGTTCTTC. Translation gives CAISESLAGLAQFF.

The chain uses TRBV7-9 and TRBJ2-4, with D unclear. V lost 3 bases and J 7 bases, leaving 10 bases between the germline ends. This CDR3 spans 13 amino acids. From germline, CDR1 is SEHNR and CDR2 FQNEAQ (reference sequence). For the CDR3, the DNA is TGTGCCAGCAGCTTGGGCAATGAGAACATTCAGTACTTC. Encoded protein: CASSLGNENIQYF.

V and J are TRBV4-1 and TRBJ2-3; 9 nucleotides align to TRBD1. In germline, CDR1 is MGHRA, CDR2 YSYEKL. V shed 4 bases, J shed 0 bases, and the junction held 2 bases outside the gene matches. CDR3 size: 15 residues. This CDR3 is CASSPQGASTDTQYF. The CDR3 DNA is TGCGCCAGCAGCCCACAGGGGGCAAGCACAGATACGCAGTATTTT.

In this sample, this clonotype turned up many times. CDR3 sequence reads: CATGGLDQNDEQFF. The DNA of the CDR3 is TGCGCCACCGGGGGACTAGATCAAAACGATGAGCAGTTCTTC. The chain uses TRBV5-1 and TRBJ2-1, with 8 bases matching TRBD2. CDR3 length equals 14 residues. J was trimmed by 8 bases and V by 9 bases; bases with no gene match: 13. The germline gives CDR1 SGHRS, CDR2 YFSETQ. Based on the CDR3 plus reference TRBV5-1 and TRBJ2-1, the full variable domain is KAGVTQTPRYLIKTRGQQVTLSCSPISGHRSVSWYQQTPGQGLQFLFEYFSETQRNKGNFPGRFSGRQFSNSRSEMNVSTLELGDSALYLCATGGLDQNDEQFFGPGTRLTVL.

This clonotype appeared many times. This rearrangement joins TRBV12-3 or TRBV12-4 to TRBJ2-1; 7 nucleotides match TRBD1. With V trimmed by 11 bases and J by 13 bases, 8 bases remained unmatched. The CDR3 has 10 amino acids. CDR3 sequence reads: CARLGGDQFF. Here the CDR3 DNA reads TGTGCCCGGTTAGGGGGCGATCAGTTCTTC.

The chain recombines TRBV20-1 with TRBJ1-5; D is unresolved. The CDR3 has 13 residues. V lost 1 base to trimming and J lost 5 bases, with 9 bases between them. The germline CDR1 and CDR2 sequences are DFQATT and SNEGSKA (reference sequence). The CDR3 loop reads CSARAGRHQPQHF. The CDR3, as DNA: TGCAGTGCTAGAGCGGGTCGCCATCAGCCCCAGCATTTT.

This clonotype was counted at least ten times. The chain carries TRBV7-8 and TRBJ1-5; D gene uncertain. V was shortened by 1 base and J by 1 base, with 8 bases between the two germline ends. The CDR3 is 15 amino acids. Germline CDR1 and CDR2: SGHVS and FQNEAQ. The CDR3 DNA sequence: TGTGCCAGCAGCTTAGTGCCACAGAGCAATCAGCCCCAGCATTTT. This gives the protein CASSLVPQSNQPQHF.

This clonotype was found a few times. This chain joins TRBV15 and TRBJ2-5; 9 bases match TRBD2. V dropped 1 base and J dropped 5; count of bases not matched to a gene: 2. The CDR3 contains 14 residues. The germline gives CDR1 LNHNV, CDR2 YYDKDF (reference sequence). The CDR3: CATSRVSGGETQYF. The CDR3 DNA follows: TGTGCCACCAGCAGAGTGAGCGGGGGGGAGACCCAGTACTTC.

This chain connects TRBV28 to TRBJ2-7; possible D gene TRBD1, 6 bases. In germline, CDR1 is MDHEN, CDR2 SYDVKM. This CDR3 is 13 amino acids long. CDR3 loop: CVSHRALSYEQYF. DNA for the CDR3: TGTGTCTCACACAGGGCTCTCTCCTACGAGCAGTACTTC.

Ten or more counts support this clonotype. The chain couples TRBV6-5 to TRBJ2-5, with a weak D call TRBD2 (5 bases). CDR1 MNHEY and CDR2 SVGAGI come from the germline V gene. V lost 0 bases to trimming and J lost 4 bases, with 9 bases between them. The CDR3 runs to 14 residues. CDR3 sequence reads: CASSYSRGPETQYF. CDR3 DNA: TGTGCCAGCAGTTACTCGAGAGGGCCAGAGACCCAGTACTTC.

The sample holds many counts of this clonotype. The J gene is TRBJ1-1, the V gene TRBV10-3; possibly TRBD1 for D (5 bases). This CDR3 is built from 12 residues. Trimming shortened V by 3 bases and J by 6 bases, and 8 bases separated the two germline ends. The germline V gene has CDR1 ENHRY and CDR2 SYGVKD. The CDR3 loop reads CAISDRDSEAFF. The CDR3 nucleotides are TGTGCCATCAGTGACAGGGACTCTGAAGCTTTCTTT.

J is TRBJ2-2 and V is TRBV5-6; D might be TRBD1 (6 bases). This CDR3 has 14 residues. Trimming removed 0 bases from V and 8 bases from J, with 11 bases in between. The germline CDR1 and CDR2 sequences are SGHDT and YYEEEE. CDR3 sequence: CASSLDRVMGELFF. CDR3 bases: TGTGCCAGCAGCTTGGACAGGGTCATGGGGGAGCTGTTTTTT.

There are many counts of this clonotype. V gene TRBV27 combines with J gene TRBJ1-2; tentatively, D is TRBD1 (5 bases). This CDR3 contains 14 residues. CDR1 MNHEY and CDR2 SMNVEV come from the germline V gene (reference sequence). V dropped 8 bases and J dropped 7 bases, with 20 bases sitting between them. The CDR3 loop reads CASRYRAWGSGYTF. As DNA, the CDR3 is TGTGCCAGCCGTTATCGCGCTTGGGGGAGTGGCTACACCTTC.

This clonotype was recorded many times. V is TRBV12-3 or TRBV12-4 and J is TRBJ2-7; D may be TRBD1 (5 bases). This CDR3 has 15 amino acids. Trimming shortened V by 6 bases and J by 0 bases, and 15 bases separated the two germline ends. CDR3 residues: CASSVRVPPSYEQYF. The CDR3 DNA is TGTGCCAGCAGCGTCAGGGTACCCCCCTCCTACGAGCAGTACTTC.

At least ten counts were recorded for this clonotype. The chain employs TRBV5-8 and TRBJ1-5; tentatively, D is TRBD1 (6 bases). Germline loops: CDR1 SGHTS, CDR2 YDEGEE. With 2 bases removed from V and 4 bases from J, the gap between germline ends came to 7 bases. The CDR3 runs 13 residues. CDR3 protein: CASSFGQNQPQHF. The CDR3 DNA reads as TGTGCCAGCAGCTTCGGACAGAATCAGCCCCAGCATTTT.

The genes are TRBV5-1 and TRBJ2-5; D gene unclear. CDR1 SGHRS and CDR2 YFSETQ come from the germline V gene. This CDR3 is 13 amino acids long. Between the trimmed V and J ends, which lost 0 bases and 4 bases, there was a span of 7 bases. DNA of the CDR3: TGCGCCAGCAGCTTGGTGCCAGGAGAGACCCAGTACTTC. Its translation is CASSLVPGETQYF.

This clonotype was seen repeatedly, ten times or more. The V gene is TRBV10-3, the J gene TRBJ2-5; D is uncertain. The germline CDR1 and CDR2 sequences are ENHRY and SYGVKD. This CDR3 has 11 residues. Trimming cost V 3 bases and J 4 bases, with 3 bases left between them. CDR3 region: CAISEGETQYF. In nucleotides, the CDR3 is TGTGCCATCAGTGAAGGAGAGACCCAGTACTTC.

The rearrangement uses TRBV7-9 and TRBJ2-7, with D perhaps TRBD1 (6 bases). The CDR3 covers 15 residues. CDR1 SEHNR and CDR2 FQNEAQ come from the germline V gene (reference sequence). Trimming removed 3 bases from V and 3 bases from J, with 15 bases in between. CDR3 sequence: CASSLSQGTHYEQYF. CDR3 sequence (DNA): TGTGCCAGCAGCTTGAGCCAGGGGACCCACTACGAGCAGTACTTC. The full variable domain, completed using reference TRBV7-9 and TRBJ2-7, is DTGVSQNPRHKITKRGQNVTFRCDPISEHNRLYWYRQTLGQGPEFLTYFQNEAQLEKSRLLSDRFSAERPKGSFSTLEIQRTEQGDSAMYLCASSLSQGTHYEQYFGPGTRLTVT.

CDR3 in amino acids: CSALGTLSGRAFF. The CDR3 DNA reads TGCAGCGCCCTGGGGACGTTAAGCGGGCGGGCTTTCTTT. The J gene is TRBJ1-1, the V gene TRBV29-1, with D perhaps TRBD1 (5 bases). The CDR3 has 13 residues. V shed 7 bases and J shed 11 bases, with 23 bases lying between them. In germline, CDR1 is SQVTM, CDR2 ANQGSEA.

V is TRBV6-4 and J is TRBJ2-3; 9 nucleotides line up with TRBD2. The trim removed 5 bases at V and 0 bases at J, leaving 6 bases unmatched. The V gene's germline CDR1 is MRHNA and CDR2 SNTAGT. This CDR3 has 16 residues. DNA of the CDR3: TGTGCCAGCAGTACCGCTAGCGGGAAAAGCACAGATACGCAGTATTTT. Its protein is CASSTASGKSTDTQYF.

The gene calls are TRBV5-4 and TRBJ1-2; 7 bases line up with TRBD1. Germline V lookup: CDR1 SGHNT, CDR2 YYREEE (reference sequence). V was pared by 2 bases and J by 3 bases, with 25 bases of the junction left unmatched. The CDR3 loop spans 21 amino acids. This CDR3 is CASSFGLGHRDSLTGHYGYTF. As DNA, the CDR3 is TGTGCCAGCAGCTTTGGTCTCGGCCACCGGGACAGCCTAACCGGGCACTATGGCTACACCTTC.